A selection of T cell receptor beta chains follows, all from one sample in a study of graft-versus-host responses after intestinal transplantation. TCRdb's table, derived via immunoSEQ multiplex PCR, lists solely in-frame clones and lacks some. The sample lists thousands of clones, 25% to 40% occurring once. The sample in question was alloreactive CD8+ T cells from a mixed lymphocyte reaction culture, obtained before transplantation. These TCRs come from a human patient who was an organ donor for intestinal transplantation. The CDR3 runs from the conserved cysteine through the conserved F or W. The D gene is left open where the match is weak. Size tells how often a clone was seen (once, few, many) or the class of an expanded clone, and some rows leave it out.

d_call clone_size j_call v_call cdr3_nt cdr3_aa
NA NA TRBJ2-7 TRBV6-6 TGTGCCAGCAGTTGGGGACTGGGAGGACCCTACGAGCAGTACTTC CASSWGLGGPYEQYF
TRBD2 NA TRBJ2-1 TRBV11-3 TGTGCCAGCACCATTAGGGCTAGCGGAAATTACAATGAGCAGTTCTTC CASTIRASGNYNEQFF
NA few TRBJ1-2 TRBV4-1 TGCGCCAGCAGCCAAACAGACAGCTATGGCTACACCTTC CASSQTDSYGYTF
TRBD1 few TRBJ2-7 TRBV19 TGTGCCAGTAGTTTCGGGACAGGATCCTACGAGCAGTACTTC CASSFGTGSYEQYF
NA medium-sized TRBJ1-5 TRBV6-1 TGTGCCAGCACCTTCGACGGGGGGAACAATCAGCCCCAGCATTTT CASTFDGGNNQPQHF
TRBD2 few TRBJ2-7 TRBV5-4 TGTGCCAGCAGCCCCGGAGGCGGGAGTTACTCCTACGAGCAGTACTTC CASSPGGGSYSYEQYF
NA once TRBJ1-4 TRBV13 TGTGCCAGCAGCCCCCCATCAGGGGAAAAACTGTTTTTT CASSPPSGEKLFF
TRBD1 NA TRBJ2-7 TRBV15 TGTGCCACCAGCAAGGGGGTAGGGGGCCCCTACGAGCAGTACTTC CATSKGVGGPYEQYF
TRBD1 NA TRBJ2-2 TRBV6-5 TGTGCCAGCACCTTGACAGGGGAGGCGGGGGAGCTGTTTTTT CASTLTGEAGELFF
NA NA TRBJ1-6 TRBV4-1 TGCGCCAGCAGCCAAGACAGGGTGAGGACACCCCTCCACTTT CASSQDRVRTPLHF
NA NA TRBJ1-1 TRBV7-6 TGTGCCAGCAGCCAGTTGTCCTCTGAAGCTTTCTTT CASSQLSSEAFF
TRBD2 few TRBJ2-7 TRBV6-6 TGTGCCAGCAACAAGCGGAGACTAGCGGGGTCCTACGAGCAGTACTTC CASNKRRLAGSYEQYF
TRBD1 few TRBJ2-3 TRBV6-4 TGTGCCAGCAGTGACGGGACAGGGACAGATACGCAGTATTTT CASSDGTGTDTQYF
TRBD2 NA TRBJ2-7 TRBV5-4 TGTGCCAGCAGCCAGAAGCGGGAGGGCATTGACGAGCAGTACTTC CASSQKREGIDEQYF
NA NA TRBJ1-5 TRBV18 TGTGCCAGCTCACCACGCCAAACCTACAATCAGCCCCAGCATTTT CASSPRQTYNQPQHF
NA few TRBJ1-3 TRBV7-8 TGTGCCAGCAGCTTATACGGGGGGGGGACCAACTCTGGAAACACCATATATTTT CASSLYGGGTNSGNTIYF
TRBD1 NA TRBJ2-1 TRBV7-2 TGTGCCAGCAGCCGGACAGGGCCCCGTTGGACTATCTACAATGAGCAGTTCTTC CASSRTGPRWTIYNEQFF
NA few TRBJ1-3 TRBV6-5 TGTGCCAGCAGGCGCGGGGAGGCTGGAAACACCATATATTTT CASRRGEAGNTIYF
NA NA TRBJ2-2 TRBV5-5 TGTGCCAGCAGCTTTTCTGGGCTGAACACCGGGGAGCTGTTTTTT CASSFSGLNTGELFF
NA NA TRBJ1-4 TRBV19 TGTGCCAGTAGTATCCAGGGCTTGAATGAAAAACTGTTTTTT CASSIQGLNEKLFF
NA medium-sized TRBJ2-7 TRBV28 TGTGCCAGCAGTTTGTCGGGCGAGCAGTACTTC CASSLSGEQYF
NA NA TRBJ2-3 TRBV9 TGTGCCAGCAGCGTAGCCTCTAGTGGCGCAGATACGCAGTATTTT CASSVASSGADTQYF
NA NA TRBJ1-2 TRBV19 TGTGCCAGTACCCGATGGGGCCAGGCCTATGGCTACACCTTC CASTRWGQAYGYTF
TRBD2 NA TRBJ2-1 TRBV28 TGTGCCAGCAGTTCCGGGACTAGCGGGAGTAGTGATGAGCAGTTCTTC CASSSGTSGSSDEQFF
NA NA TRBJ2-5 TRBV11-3 TGTGCCAGCAGCTTCCGGCGGTCATCCGGGGGAAAGACCCAGTACTTC CASSFRRSSGGKTQYF
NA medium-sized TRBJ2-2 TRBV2 TGTGCCAGCAGTCGCGGGGAGCTGTTTTTT CASSRGELFF
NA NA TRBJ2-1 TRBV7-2 TGTGCCAGCAGCTTAGCCACAGCATGGTGGGGGGCCTACAATGAGCAGTTCTTC CASSLATAWWGAYNEQFF
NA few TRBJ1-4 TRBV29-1 TGCAGCGCAGGGCTCACTAATGAAAAACTGTTTTTT CSAGLTNEKLFF
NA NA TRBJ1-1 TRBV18 TGTGCCAGCTCACCTCCGGGGAACACTGAAGCTTTCTTT CASSPPGNTEAFF